The clone carrying this T cell receptor (beta chain) was detected many times. What it binds is unknown. CDR1 is MDHEN, CDR2 SYDVKM, per germline. V lost 7 bases, J lost 0 bases, and 13 bases lay in between. The CDR3 runs 14 residues. This sample was taken from a study of identical twins. MiXCR, applied by TCRdb to the 5' RACE reads, yields one record per CDR3 protein. The sample includes approximately 1.8 million distinct CDR3 sequences, less than 40% of them seen just once. Study-level results: Those out-of-frame alpha sequences shared by twins showed an excess of low generation probability. Compared with models, monozygotic twins showed more out-of-frame TCR alpha sharing. Beta clonotypes that were abundant in cord blood contained fewer insertions, a pattern absent from memory repertoires. Invariant populations such as MAIT and iNKT cells could partly muddle zero-insertion analyses.

The sequence was collected from a newborn girl in good health. This chain uses TRBV28 with TRBJ2-7, with no clear D. Sequenced: cord blood. The CDR3 loop is CASNPSHSSYEQYF. The CDR3 bases are TGTGCCAGCAACCCTTCCCACAGCTCCTACGAGCAGTACTTC.